Below are 30 T cell receptor beta chains sequenced from a single sample in a study of Graves' ophthalmopathy and Graves' hyperthyroidism. Using RNA transcripts, the TCR beta CDR3 regions were amplified. An initial RT-PCR round employing HTBI primers preceded a second-round multiplex PCR. One entry per CDR3 protein results from TCRdb running MiXCR on the multiplex PCR reads. The data contain 1 million to 1.3 million distinct CDR3 sequences, about 36% of them singletons. The sample taken for sequencing was peripheral blood or thyroid tissue (not recorded which). The origin of the receptors is an adult man with Graves' hyperthyroidism.

At least ten counts were recorded for this clonotype. The chain uses TRBV5-8 and TRBJ2-5; 9 bases agree with TRBD1. Trimming removed 4 bases from V and 5 bases from J; junction bases left unmatched: 6. There are 14 residues in the CDR3. Germline-derived CDR1 and CDR2 are SGHTS and YDEGEE. The CDR3 here is CASSTGTGRETQYF. CDR3 DNA: TGTGCCAGCAGCACCGGGACAGGGAGGGAGACCCAGTACTTC. Using reference TRBV5-8 and TRBJ2-5 for the parts outside the CDR3, the full variable domain is EAGVTQSPTHLIKTRGQQATLRCSPISGHTSVYWYQQALGLGLQFLLWYDEGEERNRGNFPPRFSGRQFPNYSSELNVNALELEDSALYLCASSTGTGRETQYFGPGTRLLVL.

This clonotype came up once. Germline and junction disagree at one end, which may indicate a read error. The J gene is TRBJ1-4, the V gene TRBV7-2; 8 bases align to TRBD1. This CDR3 has 20 amino acids. Germline values: CDR1 SGHTA, CDR2 FQGNSA. The CDR3: CASSQDLPLAEQGGNEKLFF. CDR3 coding DNA: TGCGCCAGCAGCCAAGATCTGCCTCTTGCTGAACAGGGGGGTAATGAAAAACTGTTTTTT.

The sample holds many counts of this clonotype. The rearrangement uses TRBV24-1 and TRBJ1-5; tentatively, D is TRBD1 (5 bases). Germline V CDR1 and CDR2: KGHDR, SFDVKD. Trimming pared 5 bases from V and 5 bases from J, leaving 9 bases between. This CDR3 is 13 amino acids long. The CDR3: CATSGPGYQPQHF. Here the CDR3 DNA reads TGTGCCACCAGTGGGCCAGGGTATCAGCCCCAGCATTTT.

The chain has TRBV5-1 and TRBJ1-1; 8 bases agree with TRBD1. Germline lookup yields CDR1 SGHRS and CDR2 YFSETQ. CDR3 length: 14 amino acids. V was clipped by 2 bases and J by 5 bases; unmatched bases: 5. For the CDR3, the DNA is TGCGCCAGCAGCTTCGGGCAGGGGGCGACTGAAGCTTTCTTT. It codes for CASSFGQGATEAFF.

Details on this clonotype: One end of the junction does not line up with germline, which may come from a read error. V is TRBV7-3 and J is TRBJ2-5; TRBD1 aligns across 10 bases. Germline V gene data show CDR1 as SGHTA and CDR2 as FQGTGA. The CDR3 sequence is 11 residues long. This CDR3 is CASSLAGTGVF. CDR3 coding DNA: TGTGCCAGCAGCTTAGCCGGGACAGGGGTGTTC.

As concerns this clonotype: A much more abundant neighbour one base away suggests this may be a read error. The chain carries TRBV20-1 and TRBJ1-2; TRBD1 is a possible D gene (6 bases). This CDR3 comprises 14 residues. Germline loops: CDR1 DFQATT, CDR2 SNEGSKA (reference sequence). In DNA, the CDR3 is TGCAGTGCGAGAGGTGGGGGGGGCGCGGATGGCTACACCTTC. It yields the protein CSARGGGGADGYTF.

This clonotype occurred many times. The rearrangement uses TRBV6-5 and TRBJ2-6; D call uncertain. Germline values: CDR1 MNHEY, CDR2 SVGAGI. The CDR3 extends over 14 amino acids. The V end was cut by 5 bases, the J end by 3 bases, with 8 bases between. The CDR3, as DNA: TGTGCCAGCAGTGAACTGGGTGGGGCCAACGTCCTGACTTTC. It encodes CASSELGGANVLTF.

This clonotype was recorded many times. This chain joins TRBV28 and TRBJ2-5; D not resolved. Germline CDR1 and CDR2: MDHEN and SYDVKM. The CDR3 loop spans 13 amino acids. Trimming cost V 6 bases and J 1 base, with 9 bases left between them. The CDR3 sequence: CASSSVVQETQYF. The CDR3 region has the DNA TGTGCCAGCAGCTCGGTAGTCCAAGAGACCCAGTACTTC.

This clonotype came up many times. This chain joins TRBV2 and TRBJ1-6, with 10 bases lining up with TRBD1. The V gene's germline CDR1 is SNHLY and CDR2 FYNNEI. This CDR3 spans 15 amino acids. The V segment lost 6 bases and the J segment 8 bases; nucleotides outside the gene matches: 7. The DNA of the CDR3 is TGTGCCAGCAGACCAACGGGACAGGGGTATTCACCCCTCCACTTT. Translating gives CASRPTGQGYSPLHF.

This clonotype appeared many times. This chain links TRBV7-8 with TRBJ2-7; no clear D. CDR1 is SGHVS, CDR2 FQNEAQ, per germline. V lost 0 bases and J lost 3, with 6 bases in between. This CDR3 region has 13 residues. The CDR3 reads CASSLATDYEQYF. For the CDR3, the DNA is TGTGCCAGCAGCTTAGCTACAGACTACGAGCAGTACTTC.

The V gene is TRBV7-2, the J gene TRBJ1-2; tentatively, D is TRBD1 (6 bases). The germline V and J ends were trimmed by 5 bases and 3 bases, with 19 bases remaining between them. The CDR3 loop spans 16 amino acids. The germline CDR1 and CDR2 sequences are SGHTA and FQGNSA. The CDR3 DNA reads TGTGCCAGCAGCACCCGGGGGGCGCGTGGCTACTATGGCTACACCTTC. It codes for CASSTRGARGYYGYTF.

This clonotype showed up just a few times. The J gene is TRBJ1-2, the V gene TRBV28; TRBD1 is a possible D gene (5 bases). Germline V gives CDR1 MDHEN, CDR2 SYDVKM. Between the trimmed V and J ends, which lost 7 bases and 8 bases, there was a span of 14 bases. The CDR3 is made up of 12 amino acids. The CDR3 sequence is CASTGTLNGYTF. The CDR3 DNA follows: TGTGCCAGCACCGGGACGCTTAACGGCTACACCTTC.

The V call is TRBV11-2, the J call TRBJ2-7, with D perhaps matching TRBD2 (5 bases). V lost 4 bases and J 5 bases, leaving 6 bases between the germline ends. CDR1 and CDR2 (germline): SGHAT, FQNNGV. The CDR3 is made up of 11 amino acids. CDR3 residues: CASSWTHEQYF. The DNA of the CDR3 is TGTGCCAGCAGCTGGACTCACGAGCAGTACTTC.

This clonotype was found a few times. This rearrangement joins TRBV7-6 to TRBJ1-5; D is ambiguous. The CDR3 extends over 13 amino acids. Germline V CDR1 and CDR2: SGHVS, FNYEAQ. V dropped 1 base and J dropped 9 bases, with 10 bases sitting between them. The DNA for the CDR3 is TGTGCCAGCAGCTTAGAGGCGGCGACGCCCCAGCATTTT. Encoded protein: CASSLEAATPQHF.

The rearrangement uses TRBV7-2 and TRBJ1-1; 8 bases are shared with TRBD1. CDR3 length equals 14 residues. V was pared by 4 bases and J by 3 bases, with 4 bases of the junction left unmatched. In germline, CDR1 is SGHTA, CDR2 FQGNSA. CDR3 sequence: CASSSDRVDTEAFF. The CDR3 DNA follows: TGTGCCAGCAGCTCGGACAGGGTGGACACTGAAGCTTTCTTT.

This clonotype was seen only a few times. The chain joins TRBV5-1 to TRBJ2-2; 7 bases match TRBD1. V gave up 6 bases and J gave up 4 bases; unmatched junction bases: 9. The CDR3 extends over 15 amino acids. In germline, CDR1 is SGHRS, CDR2 YFSETQ. CDR3 region: CASTGKQGFTGELFF. The CDR3 DNA sequence: TGCGCCAGCACGGGAAAACAGGGGTTCACCGGGGAGCTGTTTTTT.

For this clonotype: A read error may account for a junction end that differs from germline. The chain has TRBV20-1 and TRBJ2-5; 7 bases fit TRBD2. Germline-derived CDR1 and CDR2 are DFQATT and SNEGSKA (reference sequence). This CDR3 is built from 15 residues. The CDR3 region is CNARDTQRGGKTQYF. CDR3 nucleotide sequence: TGCAATGCTAGAGATACCCAGCGGGGAGGGAAGACCCAGTACTTC.

This clonotype turned up a few times. Sequence at one end of the junction differs from germline and may be a read error. This chain joins TRBV3-1 and TRBJ1-5; TRBD1 is a possible D gene (6 bases). Germline V gives CDR1 LGHDT, CDR2 YNNKEL (reference sequence). The CDR3 consists of 15 residues. The CDR3 is CASSKDTGYDQPQHF. The CDR3 region has the DNA TGTGCCAGCAGCAAAGACACAGGGTACGATCAGCCCCAGCATTTT. Full variable domain (missing parts from reference TRBV3-1 and TRBJ1-5): DTAVSQTPKYLVTQMGNDKSIKCEQNLGHDTMYWYKQDSKKFLKIMFSYNNKELIINETVPNRFSPKSPDKAHLNLHINSLELGDSAVYFCASSKDTGYDQPQHFGDGTRLSIL.

Points on this clonotype: This may be a read error, as it is one base from a much larger clone. The gene calls are TRBV9 and TRBJ2-5, with D perhaps matching TRBD1 (6 bases). CDR3 length: 15 residues. From germline, CDR1 is SGDLS and CDR2 YYNGEE. Written as DNA, the CDR3 is TGTGCCAGCAGCATGAAACAGGGTTTGTTGGAGACCCATTACTTC. It is translated as CASSMKQGLLETHYF.

This clonotype was seen ten or more times. The chain combines TRBV29-1 with TRBJ1-2; 7 bases are a match to TRBD1. The germline V gene has CDR1 SQVTM and CDR2 ANQGSEA. The trim removed 5 bases at V and 0 bases at J, leaving 9 bases unmatched. The length of the CDR3 is 15 residues. The CDR3 DNA sequence: TGCAGCGTTCAGGGGGATTTGTTCACTAACTATGGCTACACCTTC. It codes for CSVQGDLFTNYGYTF.

The table lists this clonotype with many counts. The chain links TRBV7-2 to TRBJ1-2; 8 bases match TRBD1. The CDR3 runs to 15 residues. Germline CDR1 and CDR2: SGHTA and FQGNSA. Trimming at V came to 5 bases and at J to 0 bases, leaving 5 bases not matched to a gene. CDR3 sequence (DNA): TGTGCCAGCAGCAAGACAGGGGCGTCTAACTATGGCTACACCTTC. Protein: CASSKTGASNYGYTF.

This clonotype showed up many times. The chain uses TRBV5-1 and TRBJ2-7; a possible D gene is TRBD1 (6 bases). The germline V gene has CDR1 SGHRS and CDR2 YFSETQ. The CDR3 loop spans 14 amino acids. V lost 3 bases, J lost 2 bases, and 12 bases lay in between. Here the CDR3 reads CASSSFQGPYEQYF. The CDR3 bases are TGCGCCAGCAGCTCCTTCCAGGGGCCCTACGAGCAGTACTTC.

The rearrangement links TRBV7-6 to TRBJ2-7; possibly TRBD1 or TRBD2 for D (5 bases each). Germline V gene sequence: CDR1 SGHVS, CDR2 FNYEAQ. The CDR3 extends over 14 amino acids. V was shortened by 1 base and J by 3 bases, with 10 bases between the two germline ends. The CDR3 sequence: CASSLDRDRYEQYF. Here the CDR3 DNA reads TGTGCCAGCAGCTTAGATCGGGACCGCTACGAGCAGTACTTC.

This clonotype has a count of ten or more. CDR3 DNA sequence: TGTGCCAGCCAAGGGGGTGTTTCAGAGACCCAGTACTTC. Protein product: CASQGGVSETQYF. The chain carries TRBV11-2 and TRBJ2-5, with D maybe TRBD1 (6 bases). The length of the CDR3 is 13 residues. Germline assignment: CDR1 SGHAT and CDR2 FQNNGV. The V and J ends lost 8 bases and 4 bases respectively, with 14 bases between them.

Ten or more counts support this clonotype. The chain links TRBV11-2 to TRBJ1-2; D call uncertain. Between the trimmed V and J ends, which lost 0 bases and 1 base, there was a span of 12 bases. This CDR3 is 16 amino acids long. Germline-derived CDR1 and CDR2 are SGHAT and FQNNGV. The CDR3 region is CASSLDNTASNYGYTF. The CDR3, as DNA: TGTGCCAGCAGCTTAGATAACACAGCGAGTAACTATGGCTACACCTTC.

V and J are TRBV5-6 and TRBJ2-5, with D possibly being TRBD2 (5 bases). This CDR3 has 14 residues. V lost 7 bases and J 7 bases, leaving 20 bases between the germline ends. Germline CDR1 is SGHDT and CDR2 is YYEEEE. CDR3 sequence reads: CASHTPGGPGTQYF. The CDR3 DNA reads TGTGCCAGCCATACGCCCGGAGGCCCAGGGACCCAGTACTTC.

This sequence joins TRBV7-2 and TRBJ1-5; a possible D gene is TRBD1 (5 bases). Looked up from germline, CDR1 is SGHTA and CDR2 is FQGNSA. V shed 0 bases and J shed 9 bases, with 15 bases lying between them. This CDR3 region has 15 residues. The CDR3 region has the DNA TGTGCCAGCAGCTTAGCGGGGCAGCCCGGCGGGCCCCAGCATTTT. It codes for CASSLAGQPGGPQHF. The full variable domain, its missing parts supplied by reference TRBV7-2 and TRBJ1-5, is GAGVSQSPSNKVTEKGKDVELRCDPISGHTALYWYRQSLGQGLEFLIYFQGNSAPDKSGLPSDRFSAERTGGSVSTLTIQRTQQEDSAVYLCASSLAGQPGGPQHFGDGTRLSIL.

The CDR3 loop is CSAPAYTLEQYF. The CDR3 region has the DNA TGCAGTGCTCCGGCCTATACCCTCGAGCAGTACTTC. The gene calls are TRBV20-1 and TRBJ2-7; D ambiguous. Trimming removed 5 bases at V and 6 bases at J, with 14 bases between. CDR1 is DFQATT and CDR2 is SNEGSKA in the germline V gene (reference sequence). The CDR3 loop spans 12 amino acids.

As concerns this clonotype: Since a much larger clone is just one base distant, this may be a read error. This chain uses TRBV7-2 with TRBJ2-5; 12 positions match TRBD2. The CDR3 length is 19 residues. V was clipped by 0 bases and J by 5 bases; unmatched bases: 13. In germline, CDR1 is SGHTA, CDR2 FQGNSA. CDR3 sequence reads: CASSLAVLAGGPGDETQYF. CDR3 DNA: TGTGCCAGCAGCTTAGCGGTCCTAGCGGGAGGGCCTGGGGATGAGACCCAGTACTTC.

On this clonotype itself: The junction differs from germline at one of its ends, possibly a read error. The V gene is TRBV7-6, the J gene TRBJ2-7, with D maybe TRBD2 (5 bases). Per the germline V gene, CDR1 is SGHVS and CDR2 is FNYEAQ. The CDR3 totals 14 residues. The CDR3 loop is CAGSASGGSGEQYF. The CDR3 nucleotides read TGTGCCGGCAGCGCCTCCGGTGGCTCGGGGGAGCAGTACTTC.